The 23 T cell receptor beta chains in this list originate from one sample, sequenced in a study of blood T cell repertoires in COVID-19. TCRdb's copy holds only in-frame clones and misses some; the assay was immunoSEQ multiplex PCR. Found here are roughly 280,000 clones, about 85% of them singletons; the top ten hold 4.2%. Sequencing input: peripheral blood. The receptors here all came from a man aged 60-69 years with acute or convalescent COVID-19.

V gene TRBV3-1 (or the pseudogene TRBV3-2) combines with J gene TRBJ1-5, with a tentative D call TRBD1 (5 bases). V lost 4 bases, J lost 0 bases, and 19 bases lay in between. Germline CDR1 reads LGHDT; CDR2 reads YNNKEL (reference sequence). The CDR3 extends over 18 amino acids. The CDR3, as DNA: TGTGCCAGCAGCCCTCGGTGGGGAGGGGCCCTTAGCAATCAGCCCCAGCATTTT. Protein: CASSPRWGGALSNQPQHF.

V is TRBV20-1 and J is TRBJ1-5; a weak D match, TRBD1 (6 bases). The CDR3 totals 14 residues. CDR1 and CDR2 from the germline V gene are DFQATT and SNEGSKA (reference sequence). Between the trimmed V and J ends, which lost 3 bases and 7 bases, there was a span of 16 bases. The CDR3 is CSASRTGLGQPQHF. The CDR3 DNA reads TGCAGTGCTAGTCGCACAGGGTTAGGGCAGCCCCAGCATTTT.

The chain recombines TRBV28 with TRBJ1-2; tentative D call: TRBD1 (5 bases). The germline V and J ends were trimmed by 6 bases and 2 bases, with 10 bases remaining between them. The CDR3 runs 13 residues. Germline V CDR1 and CDR2: MDHEN, SYDVKM. The CDR3 here is CASRTDINYGYTF. CDR3 in DNA: TGTGCCAGCAGAACGGACATAAACTATGGCTACACCTTC.

This clone was detected once. The chain employs TRBV6-5 and TRBJ1-2; 9 bases are shared with TRBD1. Per germline, CDR1 MNHEY and CDR2 SVGAGI. The CDR3 is 15 residues long. The ends lost 4 bases at V and 8 bases at J; junction bases unmatched: 11. CDR3 region: CASSSNPGQGAGYTF. In DNA, the CDR3 is TGTGCCAGCAGTTCGAATCCGGGACAGGGAGCCGGCTACACCTTC.

This clone is a singleton in its sample. The rearrangement joins TRBV18 to TRBJ2-3; 7 bases are a match to TRBD1. In germline, CDR1 is KGHSH, CDR2 LQKENI. With V trimmed by 5 bases and J by 6 bases, 8 bases remained unmatched. CDR3 length: 14 amino acids. The CDR3 protein is CASSEGAAVDTQYF. In DNA form, the CDR3 reads TGTGCCAGCTCAGAGGGGGCCGCCGTGGATACGCAGTATTTT. Full variable domain (outside the CDR3, taken from reference TRBV18 and TRBJ2-3): NAGVMQNPRHLVRRRGQEARLRCSPMKGHSHVYWYRQLPEEGLKFMVYLQKENIIDESGMPKERFSAEFPKEGPSILRIQQVVRGDSAAYFCASSEGAAVDTQYFGPGTRLTVL.

This sequence joins TRBV6-1 and TRBJ2-7, with TRBD1 identical over 10 bases. The CDR3 is made up of 17 amino acids. J gave up 1 base and V 4 bases, and 10 bases lay outside the gene matches. The germline V gene encodes CDR1 MNHNS and CDR2 SASEGT. The CDR3 DNA reads TGTGCCAGCAGTGCCTCCGTGACAGGGGGCAGGTCCTACGAGCAGTACTTC. Protein product: CASSASVTGGRSYEQYF.

The chain couples TRBV7-9 to TRBJ1-2, with D perhaps TRBD1 (6 bases). Trimming cost V 5 bases and J 6 bases, with 16 bases left between them. Germline V gene data show CDR1 as SEHNR and CDR2 as FQNEAQ (reference sequence). This CDR3 is 14 amino acids long. The CDR3 protein is CASSTNRELNGYTF. DNA of the CDR3: TGTGCCAGCAGCACTAACAGGGAATTGAATGGCTACACCTTC.

This chain joins TRBV5-1 and TRBJ2-7, with 7 bases that match TRBD1. The V gene end was trimmed by 0 bases and the J gene end by 2 bases; junction bases not matched to a gene: 5. CDR1 and CDR2 from the germline V gene are SGHRS and YFSETQ. The CDR3 spans 15 residues. Written as DNA, the CDR3 is TGCGCCAGCAGCTTGGGGGGCAGGGGGACCTACGAGCAGTACTTC. Its protein is CASSLGGRGTYEQYF.

CDR3 nucleotide sequence: TGTGCCAGCAGCTTAGTCCCTGGGCGTCGGGAGACCCAGTACTTC. Translating gives CASSLVPGRRETQYF. The chain carries TRBV11-2 and TRBJ2-5; D unresolved. The CDR3 has 15 amino acids. Between the trimmed V and J ends, which lost 1 base and 5 bases, there was a span of 14 bases. Germline V gives CDR1 SGHAT, CDR2 FQNNGV.

The chain couples TRBV19 to TRBJ2-2; 10 bases are a match to TRBD2. Germline trimming cut 10 bases from V and 7 bases from J; bases unmatched to any gene: 12. The germline CDR1 and CDR2 sequences are LNHDA and SQIVND (reference sequence). The CDR3 loop spans 15 amino acids. CDR3 protein: CATTPSGGRGGELFF. The CDR3 bases are TGTGCCACCACGCCTAGCGGGGGCAGGGGCGGGGAGCTGTTTTTT.

This clone appeared a single time. V gene TRBV20-1 combines with J gene TRBJ2-1; 9 bases line up with TRBD2. Germline V lookup: CDR1 DFQATT, CDR2 SNEGSKA (reference sequence). This CDR3 region has 17 residues. The trim removed 3 bases at V and 4 bases at J, leaving 13 bases unmatched. CDR3 residues: CSASGSGGPLLYNEQFF. Here the CDR3 DNA reads TGCAGTGCTAGTGGGAGCGGGGGGCCCTTACTTTACAATGAGCAGTTCTTC.

This chain connects TRBV27 to TRBJ2-7; unclear D gene. Trimming shortened V by 6 bases and J by 6 bases, and 21 bases separated the two germline ends. The CDR3 covers 15 residues. Germline CDR1 and CDR2: MNHEY and SMNVEV (reference sequence). CDR3: CASSLIRVVGGEQYF. Here the CDR3 DNA reads TGTGCCAGCAGCCTTATACGGGTTGTCGGTGGCGAGCAGTACTTC.

The chain has TRBV5-5 and TRBJ1-2, with D uncertain. CDR1 is SGHKS, CDR2 YYEKEE, per germline (reference sequence). CDR3 length: 14 amino acids. V lost 2 bases and J lost 4, with 12 bases in between. Written as DNA, the CDR3 is TGTGCCAGCAGCTTTGTCGGTGCAGGCTATGGCTACACCTTC. Protein sequence: CASSFVGAGYGYTF.

V usage is TRBV7-6 and J usage is TRBJ2-6; 9 positions match TRBD2. This CDR3 spans 18 amino acids. The trim removed 5 bases at V and 1 base at J, leaving 9 bases unmatched. Germline lookup yields CDR1 SGHVS and CDR2 FNYEAQ. The chain's CDR3 is CASSPPSGDLSGANVLTF. The CDR3 DNA is TGTGCCAGCAGCCCTCCTAGCGGGGATCTTTCTGGGGCCAACGTCCTGACTTTC.

The chain couples TRBV5-4 to TRBJ2-5, with a weak D call TRBD1 (5 bases). The germline V and J ends were trimmed by 0 bases and 4 bases, with 10 bases remaining between them. The V gene's germline CDR1 is SGHNT and CDR2 YYREEE (reference sequence). The CDR3 runs to 14 residues. The CDR3 loop reads CASSLDQGTETQYF. The CDR3 nucleotides are TGTGCCAGCAGCTTGGATCAGGGAACAGAGACCCAGTACTTC.

The rearrangement uses TRBV7-9 and TRBJ2-1, with TRBD2 matching 10 bases. V lost 5 bases to trimming and J lost 3 bases; unmatched junction nucleotides: 7. The CDR3 runs 16 residues. Germline CDR1 reads SEHNR; CDR2 reads FQNEAQ (reference sequence). The CDR3 sequence: CASSGPGLAFYNEQFF. The CDR3 DNA reads as TGTGCCAGCAGCGGACCGGGACTAGCGTTCTACAATGAGCAGTTCTTC.

V is TRBV7-9 and J is TRBJ1-4; maybe TRBD1 (5 bases). The CDR3 length is 15 residues. Trimming shortened V by 2 bases and J by 6 bases, and 13 bases separated the two germline ends. The germline V gene encodes CDR1 SEHNR and CDR2 FQNEAQ (reference sequence). CDR3 protein: CASSLFGRVDEKLFF. DNA of the CDR3: TGTGCCAGCAGCTTATTCGGCAGGGTCGATGAAAAACTGTTTTTT.

The genes are TRBV18 and TRBJ1-1; D possibly corresponds to TRBD1 (6 bases). The CDR3 totals 14 residues. The ends were cut back, 3 bases at V and 3 bases at J, with 11 bases in the middle. The V gene's germline CDR1 is KGHSH and CDR2 LQKENI. CDR3 sequence (DNA): TGTGCCAGCTCACCGGAGGGGGGGTACACTGAAGCTTTCTTT. Protein product: CASSPEGGYTEAFF.

V usage is TRBV9 and J usage is TRBJ1-1, with D unresolved. The CDR3 sequence is 16 residues long. The germline V gene encodes CDR1 SGDLS and CDR2 YYNGEE. Deletions cut 4 bases from V and 5 bases from J, with 21 bases between. CDR3 protein: CASSPPLAAGWTEAFF. DNA for the CDR3: TGTGCCAGCAGCCCTCCCCTAGCGGCCGGTTGGACTGAAGCTTTCTTT.

This clone is a singleton in its sample. V and J are TRBV28 and TRBJ1-5; unclear D gene. Germline V lookup: CDR1 MDHEN, CDR2 SYDVKM. Deletions cut 2 bases from V and 5 bases from J, with 10 bases between. The CDR3 contains 14 residues. CDR3 bases: TGTGCCAGCAGTTTAAGGCCAGGCGATCAGCCCCAGCATTTT. It specifies CASSLRPGDQPQHF.

The CDR3 protein is CASSERRGRAVNPEAFF. The DNA of the CDR3 is TGTGCCAGCAGTGAAAGGCGGGGCCGGGCGGTTAATCCTGAAGCTTTCTTT. The chain joins TRBV2 to TRBJ1-1, with D perhaps matching TRBD1 (5 bases). V was trimmed by 2 bases and J by 6 bases, leaving 22 bases between them. CDR3 size: 17 residues. The germline CDR1 and CDR2 sequences are SNHLY and FYNNEI.

This clone came up a few times. This chain connects TRBV10-3 to TRBJ2-7, with 14 nucleotides matching TRBD2. Unmatched junction bases numbered 5, after V lost 6 bases and J lost 7 bases. This CDR3 is 14 amino acids long. Germline CDR1 ENHRY, CDR2 SYGVKD. CDR3 region: CAISLGLAGEEQYF. CDR3 DNA: TGTGCCATCAGCCTGGGACTAGCGGGAGAAGAGCAGTACTTC.

The V gene is TRBV18, the J gene TRBJ2-7; weak D call: TRBD2 (5 bases). Deletions cut 4 bases from V and 5 bases from J, with 15 bases between. The germline V gene encodes CDR1 KGHSH and CDR2 LQKENI. The CDR3 length is 14 residues. In DNA, the CDR3 is TGTGCCAGCTCACGACTCCCTAAGGGAGACGAGCAGTACTTC. Residues: CASSRLPKGDEQYF.